This T cell receptor (beta chain) was identified in a study of CD8 T cells in Susac syndrome. The study, taken as a whole, reports: It was acknowledged in the study that its TCR sequencing and HLA analysis involved a relatively small number of individuals.

Negative isolation yielded CD4+ and CD8+ T cells, and FACS enriched TEMRA cells. As to this clonotype: The target antigen is unknown.

An input of roughly 0.5 to 1 ug of RNA was subjected to reverse transcription using random hexamers. MiXCR, applied by TCRdb to the immunoSEQ multiplex PCR reads, yields one record per CDR3 protein. The sample holds approximately 230,000 distinct CDR3 sequences, 93% seen once. Sequenced: CD4+ T cells from PBMCs. This sequence originates from a human donor with multiple sclerosis.

The CDR3 here is CASSLSGTSGTGELFF. The CDR3 bases are TGCGCCAGCAGCCTCTCCGGGACTAGCGGGACCGGGGAGCTGTTTTTT. The chain recombines TRBV4-1 with TRBJ2-2, with 12 bases aligning to TRBD2. The CDR3 runs 16 residues. V lost 4 bases to trimming and J lost 5 bases; unmatched junction nucleotides: 5. CDR1 is MGHRA and CDR2 is YSYEKL in the germline V gene.